The following is a T cell receptor beta chain sequence with its context. These data originate in a study of blood T cell repertoires in COVID-19. Whole-study context: PBMCs, B-cell-depleted T cells, or T cells provided the cDNA or gDNA that made up the material.

This CDR3 has 16 residues. V was trimmed by 5 bases and J by 0 bases, leaving 11 bases between them. Germline values: CDR1 SNHLY, CDR2 FYNNEI. Source study methods: Cell counts per sample came from amplifying reference gene primers. TCRdb's copy holds only in-frame clones and misses some; the assay was immunoSEQ multiplex PCR. That table supplies the V and J calls and clone size; D and trimming were determined from the DNA. The table shows roughly 91,000 clones, with approximately 79% occurring only once. V gene TRBV2 combines with J gene TRBJ2-6, with D possibly TRBD1 on 5 matching bases. The sequence was collected from a man aged 70 or older with acute or convalescent COVID-19. Sequenced input: peripheral blood. In DNA form, the CDR3 reads TGTGCCAGCAGTTATGACAGCCACTCTGGGGCCAACGTCCTGACTTTC. It translates to CASSYDSHSGANVLTF. Combining the CDR3 with reference TRBV2 and TRBJ2-6 gives the whole variable domain EPEVTQTPSHQVTQMGQEVILRCVPISNHLYFYWYRQILGQKVEFLVSFYNNEISEKSEIFDDQFSVERPDGSNFTLKIRSTKLEDSAMYFCASSYDSHSGANVLTFGAGSRLTVL.